A single sample gave rise to the 29 T cell receptor beta chains below, sequenced in a study of blood T cell repertoires in COVID-19 (dated by TCRdb to the early 2020s). The receptor library was made with the immunoSEQ multiplex PCR assay. Imported from immuneACCESS, the table was reduced by TCRdb to in-frame sequences with V and J called. These copies leave out some clones; in studies compared against another copy, an unresolved V gene accounts for under half, and the cause of the remainder is not known. The sample table records roughly 50,000 clones; roughly 80% of these occur just once. The leading ten clones occupy about 7% of the sample. The sequenced sample consisted of peripheral blood. The origin of the receptors is a man aged 40-49 years with acute or convalescent COVID-19.

The chain combines TRBV28 with TRBJ1-2; D unresolved. This CDR3 has 8 residues. V was clipped by 8 bases and J by 12 bases, with 7 bases between them. Germline V gene sequence: CDR1 MDHEN, CDR2 SYDVKM. In DNA, the CDR3 is TGTGCCAGCCCGTCTGACACCTTC. Protein product: CASPSDTF.

This sequence joins TRBV7-8 and TRBJ1-1; perhaps TRBD1 as D (5 bases). The germline CDR1 and CDR2 sequences are SGHVS and FQNEAQ. CDR3 length equals 14 residues. Trimming took 5 bases from V and 5 from J, leaving 15 bases between them. The CDR3 DNA reads TGTGCCAGCAGCGCGGACACGAGGATAACTGAAGCTTTCTTT. Protein sequence: CASSADTRITEAFF.

This rearrangement joins TRBV11-2 to TRBJ2-3, with a tentative D call TRBD1 (6 bases). This CDR3 is 15 amino acids long. Trimming removed 4 bases from V and 4 bases from J, with 15 bases in between. Germline CDR1 reads SGHAT; CDR2 reads FQNNGV. This chain's CDR3 is CASSSFLGAPDTQYF. The DNA of the CDR3 is TGTGCCAGCAGCTCTTTCTTGGGGGCCCCAGATACGCAGTATTTT.

The sample holds a few counts of this clone. The chain carries TRBV11-2 and TRBJ2-3; D is unresolved. Germline V gene lookup returns CDR1 SGHAT and CDR2 FQNNGV. The CDR3 runs 13 residues. Trimming removed 1 base from V and 3 bases from J, with 5 bases in between. CDR3 region: CASSLALTDTQYF. Written as DNA, the CDR3 is TGTGCCAGCAGCTTAGCCCTGACAGATACGCAGTATTTT.

This clone showed up just a few times. V is TRBV7-3 and J is TRBJ1-5; 8 bases are a match to TRBD1. V shed 5 bases and J 6 bases; nucleotides not matched to a gene: 9. There are 15 residues in the CDR3. CDR1 SGHTA and CDR2 FQGTGA come from the germline V gene. This CDR3 reads CASSLDRGAGQPQHF. Written as DNA, the CDR3 is TGTGCCAGCAGCCTCGACAGGGGAGCAGGTCAGCCCCAGCATTTT. The full variable domain, in which reference TRBV7-3 and TRBJ1-5 provide the parts outside the CDR3, is GAGVSQTPSNKVTEKGKYVELRCDPISGHTALYWYRQSLGQGPEFLIYFQGTGAADDSGLPNDRFFAVRPEGSVSTLKIQRTERGDSAVYLCASSLDRGAGQPQHFGDGTRLSIL.

This chain links TRBV6-5 with TRBJ1-4; D not resolved. The CDR3 contains 14 residues. Per germline, CDR1 MNHEY and CDR2 SVGAGI. Trimming removed 6 bases at V and 4 bases at J, with 12 bases between. The CDR3 DNA reads TGTGCCAGCAGAGATTACAGCAATAATGAAAAACTGTTTTTT. As protein: CASRDYSNNEKLFF.

This chain links TRBV2 with TRBJ2-5; 7 nucleotides line up with TRBD1. Germline CDR1 reads SNHLY; CDR2 reads FYNNEI. Trimming took 10 bases from V and 5 from J; bases not matched to a gene: 10. The CDR3 has 13 amino acids. The CDR3 coding sequence is TGTGCCACCAATCAACAGGGGTATGAGACCCAGTACTTC. Amino acid sequence: CATNQQGYETQYF. Full variable domain (remainder filled in from reference TRBV2 and TRBJ2-5): EPEVTQTPSHQVTQMGQEVILRCVPISNHLYFYWYRQILGQKVEFLVSFYNNEISEKSEIFDDQFSVERPDGSNFTLKIRSTKLEDSAMYFCATNQQGYETQYFGPGTRLLVL.

The V gene is TRBV5-1, the J gene TRBJ2-5; D possibly corresponds to TRBD2 (6 bases). V lost 6 bases to trimming and J lost 2 bases, with 11 bases between them. CDR3 length: 13 residues. The germline gives CDR1 SGHRS, CDR2 YFSETQ. The CDR3 region has the DNA TGCGCCAGCAACCGGGACTTACAAGAGACCCAGTACTTC. Amino acids: CASNRDLQETQYF.

This chain connects TRBV30 to TRBJ1-6; TRBD1 agrees at 11 bases. The CDR3 has 13 residues. Germline CDR1 GTSNPN, CDR2 SVGIG (reference sequence). Trimming at V came to 5 bases and at J to 9 bases, leaving 3 bases not matched to a gene. In nucleotides, the CDR3 is TGTGCCTGGGGCGGACAGGGGGCTTCACCCCTCCACTTT. Its protein product is CAWGGQGASPLHF.

The chain combines TRBV5-1 with TRBJ2-1, with TRBD2 as a possible D gene (5 bases). CDR1 is SGHRS, CDR2 YFSETQ, per germline. This CDR3 contains 18 residues. Trimming removed 0 bases from V and 5 bases from J, with 21 bases in between. Here the CDR3 reads CASSLVRMTGSANNEQFF. Here the CDR3 DNA reads TGCGCCAGCAGCTTGGTTCGTATGACGGGGTCTGCGAACAATGAGCAGTTCTTC.

This clone came up a few times. The chain joins TRBV6-5 to TRBJ1-5, with 7 positions matching TRBD1. CDR3 length: 14 residues. The J segment lost 8 bases and the V segment lost 7 bases, leaving 11 bases of the junction unmatched. Germline V gene data show CDR1 as MNHEY and CDR2 as SVGAGI. CDR3 sequence (DNA): TGTGCCAGCAAAGAGGGGGCAGGGGCAGAGCCCCAGCATTTT. Translated: CASKEGAGAEPQHF.

This sequence joins TRBV5-3 and TRBJ1-2; 8 bases fit TRBD1. TRBV5-3 is filed as an ORF, its function uncertain. Trimming took 2 bases from V and 3 from J; bases not matched to a gene: 9. This CDR3 region has 16 residues. The CDR3 is CARSLNGQGLDYGYTF. CDR3 in DNA: TGTGCCAGAAGCTTAAATGGACAGGGACTGGACTATGGCTACACCTTC.

This clone came up once. The chain couples TRBV5-5 to TRBJ2-5; D is unclear. Per germline, CDR1 SGHKS and CDR2 YYEKEE (reference sequence). The CDR3 sequence is 13 residues long. The V and J ends lost 0 bases and 4 bases respectively, with 7 bases between them. CDR3 loop: CASSLGSGETQYF. The CDR3 nucleotides read TGTGCCAGCAGCTTGGGGTCCGGAGAGACCCAGTACTTC.

There are a few counts of this clone. The chain carries TRBV18 and TRBJ2-5; 9 positions agree with TRBD1. V shed 2 bases, J shed 4 bases, and the junction held 8 bases outside the gene matches. The CDR3 spans 16 residues. Germline V gene data show CDR1 as KGHSH and CDR2 as LQKENI. In DNA, the CDR3 is TGTGCCAGCTCACCAGGGACTGGACAGGGGCCAGAGACCCAGTACTTC. Protein sequence: CASSPGTGQGPETQYF.

The chain joins TRBV14 to TRBJ1-5; D uncertain. Trimming shortened V by 2 bases and J by 8 bases, and 10 bases separated the two germline ends. This CDR3 has 13 amino acids. Germline V gene data show CDR1 as SGHDN and CDR2 as FVKESK. CDR3 protein: CASSQQRSEPQHF. CDR3 sequence (DNA): TGTGCCAGCAGCCAACAACGTAGTGAGCCCCAGCATTTT.

The table lists this clone with a few counts. The CDR3 coding sequence is TGTGCCAGCGCGGTTTCCTTACAGGGTAGTACTGAAAAACTGTTTTTT. It is translated as CASAVSLQGSTEKLFF. This chain connects TRBV21-1 to TRBJ1-4; no check of the table's D call, TRBD1, against the DNA was made. TRBV21-1 is labeled a pseudogene. The CDR3 runs to 16 residues.

The chain carries TRBV11-2 and TRBJ2-4; 7 nucleotides line up with TRBD1. With 3 bases clipped from V and 1 base from J, the junction kept 9 bases outside the gene matches. Per the germline V gene, CDR1 is SGHAT and CDR2 is FQNNGV. This CDR3 is built from 17 residues. The CDR3 DNA reads as TGTGCCAGCAGCTTCACAGGGACAGCCAGCGCCAAAAACATTCAGTACTTC. Translating it yields CASSFTGTASAKNIQYF.

The chain uses TRBV5-1 and TRBJ2-5; possibly TRBD2 for D (5 bases). The germline V and J ends were trimmed by 0 bases and 2 bases, with 8 bases remaining between them. The CDR3 loop spans 14 amino acids. Germline CDR1 and CDR2: SGHRS and YFSETQ. The CDR3 nucleotides are TGCGCCAGCAGCTTGGGACTAATTCAAGAGACCCAGTACTTC. This gives the protein CASSLGLIQETQYF.

The chain is built from TRBV3-1 (or the pseudogene TRBV3-2) and TRBJ2-7, with a tentative D call TRBD1 (5 bases). V lost 1 base to trimming and J lost 2 bases, with 9 bases between them. Germline assignment: CDR1 LGHDT and CDR2 YNNKEL (reference sequence). The CDR3 runs 14 residues. The CDR3 DNA is TGTGCCAGCAGCCAAGGCCCAGGGCCCTACGAGCAGTACTTC. It is translated as CASSQGPGPYEQYF.

J is TRBJ2-7 and V is TRBV5-1, with 7 bases lining up with TRBD1. With V trimmed by 4 bases and J by 6 bases, 13 bases remained unmatched. Per germline, CDR1 SGHRS and CDR2 YFSETQ. The CDR3 loop spans 15 amino acids. The chain's CDR3 is CASSDVTGVSGEQYF. CDR3 in DNA: TGCGCCAGCAGCGATGTCACAGGGGTGAGCGGCGAGCAGTACTTC.

This clone showed up just a few times. The V and J genes are TRBV27 and TRBJ1-2; the D is unclear. This CDR3 has 13 residues. The germline gives CDR1 MNHEY, CDR2 SMNVEV (reference sequence). Trimming shortened V by 4 bases and J by 6 bases, and 12 bases separated the two germline ends. In DNA form, the CDR3 reads TGTGCCAGCAGTTCCTCCTGGAGGGATGGCTACACCTTC. It specifies CASSSSWRDGYTF.

J is TRBJ2-7 and V is TRBV19; D is possibly TRBD1 (6 bases). This CDR3 has 12 residues. Germline V gene lookup returns CDR1 LNHDA and CDR2 SQIVND (reference sequence). Trimming cost V 5 bases and J 6 bases, with 11 bases left between them. CDR3 amino acids: CASSPNRAEQYF. The CDR3 coding sequence is TGTGCCAGTAGTCCGAACAGGGCCGAGCAGTACTTC.

This chain connects TRBV6-1 to TRBJ1-1, with D unclear. The CDR3 spans 16 residues. Germline loops: CDR1 MNHNS, CDR2 SASEGT. The V end was cut by 2 bases, the J end by 1 base, with 14 bases between. CDR3 sequence (DNA): TGTGCCAGCAGTGAAATCATATTACATGCGAACACTGAAGCTTTCTTT. This translates into CASSEIILHANTEAFF.

The chain couples TRBV9 to TRBJ2-4, with 10 bases aligning to TRBD2. The V gene's germline CDR1 is SGDLS and CDR2 YYNGEE. The trim removed 3 bases at V and 1 base at J, leaving 7 bases unmatched. The length of the CDR3 is 17 residues. The chain's CDR3 is CASSGSGGPEAKNIQYF. CDR3 nucleotides: TGTGCCAGCAGCGGTAGCGGGGGGCCGGAGGCCAAAAACATTCAGTACTTC.

V gene TRBV5-1 combines with J gene TRBJ1-2, with TRBD1 matching over 9 bases. The CDR3 is 13 amino acids. Germline loops: CDR1 SGHRS, CDR2 YFSETQ. The V and J ends lost 3 bases and 8 bases, in that order; junction bases with no gene match: 5. The CDR3 nucleotides read TGCGCCAGCAGCTCCAGACAGGGGGGCGGCTACACCTTC. It specifies CASSSRQGGGYTF.

The V call is TRBV27, the J call TRBJ2-7; D is perhaps TRBD1 (6 bases). Germline V CDR1 and CDR2: MNHEY, SMNVEV (reference sequence). This CDR3 is 14 amino acids long. The V gene lost 7 bases and the J gene lost 3 bases, with 16 bases spanning the gap. The CDR3 coding sequence is TGTGCCAGCAAAACTTCTACAGGGAACTACGAGCAGTACTTC. Translation: CASKTSTGNYEQYF.

V and J are TRBV28 and TRBJ2-3, with D perhaps TRBD1 (6 bases). V lost 3 bases, J lost 0 bases, and 13 bases lay in between. In germline, CDR1 is MDHEN, CDR2 SYDVKM. The CDR3 spans 16 residues. The CDR3 sequence: CASSLTGTPSTDTQYF. The CDR3 DNA is TGTGCCAGCAGTTTGACAGGTACTCCTAGCACAGATACGCAGTATTTT. Combining the CDR3 with reference TRBV28 and TRBJ2-3 gives the whole variable domain DVKVTQSSRYLVKRTGEKVFLECVQDMDHENMFWYRQDPGLGLRLIYFSYDVKMKEKGDIPEGYSVSREKKERFSLILESASTNQTSMYLCASSLTGTPSTDTQYFGPGTRLTVL.

The chain uses TRBV24-1 and TRBJ1-2; 7 bases match TRBD1. There are 12 residues in the CDR3. V lost 6 bases and J lost 7; bases outside the gene matches: 4. The germline V gene encodes CDR1 KGHDR and CDR2 SFDVKD. The CDR3 loop reads CATSSRGFGYTF. The CDR3 DNA is TGTGCCACCAGTTCCAGGGGGTTTGGCTACACCTTC.

The V gene is TRBV5-1, the J gene TRBJ2-7; D call uncertain. There are 14 residues in the CDR3. CDR1 is SGHRS, CDR2 YFSETQ, per germline. V was pared by 6 bases and J by 3 bases, with 16 bases between. CDR3 protein: CASKKTHQDYEQYF. The CDR3 nucleotides are TGCGCCAGCAAGAAGACACATCAAGACTACGAGCAGTACTTC.